What follows is one T cell receptor (beta chain) and its context. This entry comes from a study of control samples from healthy donors and cancer patients. Measured with immunoSEQ multiplex PCR; TCRdb has only the in-frame clones, and not every one. The sample consists of some 120,000 clones, roughly 91% of them appearing once. Trimming took 4 bases from V and 8 from J; bases not matched to a gene: 2. Germline V gene sequence: CDR1 LNHDA, CDR2 SQIVND (reference sequence). This CDR3 contains 13 residues. The sample comprised blood. The receptor was isolated from a woman in her seventies in good health. V gene TRBV19 combines with J gene TRBJ1-6; 7 nucleotides agree with TRBD1. This chain's CDR3 is CASSTTGDSPLHF. Written as DNA, the CDR3 is TGTGCCAGTAGTACAACAGGGGATTCACCCCTCCACTTT.